This T cell receptor (beta chain) was sequenced during a study of cytomegalovirus exposure and HLA in healthy donors. The CDR3 has 16 amino acids. V lost 4 bases and J lost 8, with 21 bases in between. CDR1 SEHNR and CDR2 FQNEAQ come from the germline V gene (reference sequence). With regard to this clone: Its matching antigen is unknown.

Sequencing used immunoSEQ multiplex PCR; TCRdb keeps in-frame clones, though not all of them. The data hold over 250,000 clones, with approximately 83% observed a single time. Study findings and constraints: According to reports, the classifier identified cytomegalovirus status with high specificity and sensitivity.

Sequencing used PBMCs. This chain uses TRBV7-9 with TRBJ2-1; D is possibly TRBD1 (6 bases). This receptor was identified in a woman younger than 35 in good health and CMV-seronegative. CDR3 nucleotide sequence: TGTGCCAGCAGCTCCCGAACAGGGAGTCTTGGAGATGAGCAGTTCTTC. Its translation is CASSSRTGSLGDEQFF.